The clone carrying this T cell receptor (beta chain) was seen only a few times. One entry per CDR3 protein results from TCRdb running MiXCR on the 5' RACE reads. The sample has approximately 100,000 distinct CDR3 sequences; roughly 15% are singletons. The data were obtained in a study of T cells of healthy individuals. This sequence originates from a human donor in good health.

For the CDR3, the DNA is TGTGCCAGCAGAGAGTACAGTTACGAGCAGTACTTC. Its translation: CASREYSYEQYF. The chain links TRBV6-2 or TRBV6-3 to TRBJ2-7; D is undetermined. Germline CDR1 MNHEY, CDR2 SVGEGT. V lost 6 bases and J 4 bases, leaving 10 bases between the germline ends. The CDR3 is made up of 12 amino acids.